The clone carrying this T cell receptor (beta chain) was recorded only once. The data were obtained in a study of blood T cell repertoires in COVID-19. The wider study: T cells, B-cell-depleted T cells, or PBMCs provided the cDNA or gDNA that served as material.

Original handling: For nucleated cells, counts were estimated from reference gene primer amplification. Assay used: immunoSEQ multiplex PCR; TCRdb lists only in-frame clones, some missing. That table is the source of V, J and clone size, and D and trimming were worked out from the DNA. The sample shows 200,000 or so clones, 80% to 90% of them seen only once. The V and J ends lost 5 bases and 4 bases, in that order; junction bases with no gene match: 10. The V gene's germline CDR1 is MNHEY and CDR2 SMNVEV (reference sequence). The CDR3 covers 15 residues. One Seattle source followed patients from active infection through their disease course.

Sequenced: peripheral blood. The chain carries TRBV27 and TRBJ1-1, with 7 bases fitting TRBD1. The sequence came from a woman aged 80 or older with COVID-19, enrolled during active disease. The CDR3 region is CASSPRTGVPTEAFF. The CDR3 DNA is TGTGCCAGCAGTCCCAGAACAGGGGTCCCCACTGAAGCTTTCTTT.